The rows below give T cell receptor beta chains drawn from one sample of a study of T cell changes during pregnancy in multiple sclerosis. Some clones are missing from TCRdb's copy, which holds only in-frame ones; the method was immunoSEQ multiplex PCR. The data hold about 69,000 clones, with 90% to 95% observed a single time. The material sequenced was CD4+ T cells from peripheral blood mononuclear cells, taken in the third trimester of pregnancy. These receptors originate from a female donor in good health, enrolled as a control in a pregnancy study. Each CDR3 is given with its conserved first and last residue. Each record gives: D gene, V gene, J gene, clone size, CDR3 DNA, CDR3 protein. The D gene is left open where the match is weak. Only some rows state a clone size, as once, few, many or a class for expanded clones.

d_call: -
v_call: TRBV5-6
j_call: TRBJ2-3
clone_size: -
cdr3_nt: TGTGCCAGCAGCCCTCCGGGGGCAGATACGCAGTATTTT
cdr3_aa: CASSPPGADTQYF

d_call: TRBD1
v_call: TRBV19
j_call: TRBJ2-3
clone_size: -
cdr3_nt: TGTGCCAGTAGCGTACAGGGGGCGATAGATACGCAGTATTTT
cdr3_aa: CASSVQGAIDTQYF

d_call: TRBD2
v_call: TRBV11-2
j_call: TRBJ2-7
clone_size: -
cdr3_nt: TGTGCCAGCAGCTTAGCCCAGCGGGGGGGCTACGAGCAGTACTTC
cdr3_aa: CASSLAQRGGYEQYF

d_call: -
v_call: TRBV10-3
j_call: TRBJ1-6
clone_size: -
cdr3_nt: TGTGCCATCGGCGGCAGGGATTCACCCCTCCACTTT
cdr3_aa: CAIGGRDSPLHF

d_call: TRBD2
v_call: TRBV4-3
j_call: TRBJ2-1
clone_size: -
cdr3_nt: TGCGCCAGCAGCCAAGGGCTAGCGGGGGTGGGGGGGGAGCAGTTCTTC
cdr3_aa: CASSQGLAGVGGEQFF

d_call: -
v_call: TRBV30
j_call: TRBJ1-1
clone_size: -
cdr3_nt: TGTGCCTGGAGTGTACTCGACTTTCTGGCTTTCTTT
cdr3_aa: CAWSVLDFLAFF

d_call: TRBD2
v_call: TRBV7-2
j_call: TRBJ2-5
clone_size: -
cdr3_nt: TGTGCCAGCAGCAACAGCGGGGGGGCATGGGAGACCCAGTACTTC
cdr3_aa: CASSNSGGAWETQYF

d_call: -
v_call: TRBV19
j_call: TRBJ1-5
clone_size: -
cdr3_nt: TGTGCCAGTAGTTGGAGCGACCCCAATCAGCCCCAGCATTTT
cdr3_aa: CASSWSDPNQPQHF

d_call: -
v_call: TRBV4-3
j_call: TRBJ1-1
clone_size: -
cdr3_nt: TGCGCCAGCAGCCCCCAAAGCTACAGGGTGGGCACTGAAGCTTTCTTT
cdr3_aa: CASSPQSYRVGTEAFF

d_call: -
v_call: TRBV5-1
j_call: TRBJ1-1
clone_size: -
cdr3_nt: TGCGCCAGCAGCTTGGGGGGCTCCTCAAAGAAAACTGAAGCTTTCTTT
cdr3_aa: CASSLGGSSKKTEAFF

d_call: -
v_call: TRBV5-4
j_call: TRBJ1-1
clone_size: -
cdr3_nt: TGTGCCAGCAGGGTCCGGGGGGCCGGTTTCGCTGAAGCTTTCTTT
cdr3_aa: CASRVRGAGFAEAFF

d_call: TRBD1
v_call: TRBV10-3
j_call: TRBJ2-5
clone_size: -
cdr3_nt: TGTGCCATCAGTGAGGTGGACAGGGGGAAAGAGACCCAGTACTTC
cdr3_aa: CAISEVDRGKETQYF

d_call: -
v_call: TRBV7-2
j_call: TRBJ2-7
clone_size: -
cdr3_nt: TGTGCCAGCAGCCCGACGACAGTCTCCTACGAGCAGTACTTC
cdr3_aa: CASSPTTVSYEQYF

d_call: TRBD1
v_call: TRBV18
j_call: TRBJ1-2
clone_size: -
cdr3_nt: TGTGCCAGCTCAACGGTGACAGGGCCCCTTAATGGCTACACCTTC
cdr3_aa: CASSTVTGPLNGYTF

d_call: TRBD2
v_call: TRBV7-2
j_call: TRBJ2-3
clone_size: -
cdr3_nt: TGTGCCAGCAGCGTATCGGGACTAGCGGGGGGCACAGATACGCAGTATTTT
cdr3_aa: CASSVSGLAGGTDTQYF

d_call: -
v_call: TRBV9
j_call: TRBJ2-3
clone_size: once
cdr3_nt: TGTGCCAGCAGCGTAGAAGTCGAGAGCACAGATACGCAGTATTTT
cdr3_aa: CASSVEVESTDTQYF

d_call: -
v_call: TRBV7-2
j_call: TRBJ1-4
clone_size: -
cdr3_nt: TGTGCCAGCAGCTTATCCGGGACACAATATGAAAAACTGTTTTTT
cdr3_aa: CASSLSGTQYEKLFF

d_call: TRBD1
v_call: TRBV28
j_call: TRBJ1-1
clone_size: -
cdr3_nt: TGTGCCACAGATTTTTGGACAGGGCCCGGATCTGAAGCTTTCTTT
cdr3_aa: CATDFWTGPGSEAFF

d_call: TRBD1
v_call: TRBV30
j_call: TRBJ2-3
clone_size: few
cdr3_nt: TGTGCCTGGAAAAGGACAGGGGGAGCAGATACGCAGTATTTT
cdr3_aa: CAWKRTGGADTQYF

d_call: -
v_call: TRBV6-5
j_call: TRBJ1-2
clone_size: -
cdr3_nt: TGTGCCAGCAGATTTACGGAGGGGAATGGCTACACCTTC
cdr3_aa: CASRFTEGNGYTF

d_call: TRBD1
v_call: TRBV7-2
j_call: TRBJ2-5
clone_size: -
cdr3_nt: TGTGCCAGCAGCTTAGGAGGCAGGGGGCGGCAAGAGACCCAGTACTTC
cdr3_aa: CASSLGGRGRQETQYF

d_call: -
v_call: TRBV7-9
j_call: TRBJ1-4
clone_size: -
cdr3_nt: TGTGCCAGCAGCTTAGCTGGGACTGACAATGAAAAACTGTTTTTT
cdr3_aa: CASSLAGTDNEKLFF

d_call: TRBD2
v_call: TRBV30
j_call: TRBJ2-3
clone_size: -
cdr3_nt: TGTGCCTGGAGTCGGGGGGAAAGCACAGATACGCAGTATTTT
cdr3_aa: CAWSRGESTDTQYF

d_call: -
v_call: TRBV6-5
j_call: TRBJ1-2
clone_size: -
cdr3_nt: TGTGCCAGCAGTTCCGACTTATATGGCTACACCTTC
cdr3_aa: CASSSDLYGYTF